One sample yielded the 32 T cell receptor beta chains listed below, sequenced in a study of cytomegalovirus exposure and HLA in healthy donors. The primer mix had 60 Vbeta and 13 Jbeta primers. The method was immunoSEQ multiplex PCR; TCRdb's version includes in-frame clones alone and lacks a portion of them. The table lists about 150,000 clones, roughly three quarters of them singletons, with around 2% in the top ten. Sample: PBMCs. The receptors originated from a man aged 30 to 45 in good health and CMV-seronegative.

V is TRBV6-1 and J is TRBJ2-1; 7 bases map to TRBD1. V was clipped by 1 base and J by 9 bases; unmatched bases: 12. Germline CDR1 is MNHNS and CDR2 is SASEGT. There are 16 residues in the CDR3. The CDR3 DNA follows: TGTGCCAGCAGTGAAGGCGGAAGGGGGCGATGGAGTGAGCAGTTCTTC. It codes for CASSEGGRGRWSEQFF.

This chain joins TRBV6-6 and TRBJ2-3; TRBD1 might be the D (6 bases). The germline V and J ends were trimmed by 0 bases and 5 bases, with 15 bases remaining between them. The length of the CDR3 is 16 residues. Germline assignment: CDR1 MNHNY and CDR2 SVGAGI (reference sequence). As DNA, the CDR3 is TGTGCCAGCAGTTACTCCATGGCAGGGGCTGGAGATACGCAGTATTTT. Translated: CASSYSMAGAGDTQYF.

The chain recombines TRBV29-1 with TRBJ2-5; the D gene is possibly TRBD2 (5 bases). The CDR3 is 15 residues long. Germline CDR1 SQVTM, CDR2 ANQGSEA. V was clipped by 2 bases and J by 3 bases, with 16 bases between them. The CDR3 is CSVESTDFKEETQYF. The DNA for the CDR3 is TGCAGCGTTGAATCTACGGACTTTAAAGAAGAGACCCAGTACTTC.

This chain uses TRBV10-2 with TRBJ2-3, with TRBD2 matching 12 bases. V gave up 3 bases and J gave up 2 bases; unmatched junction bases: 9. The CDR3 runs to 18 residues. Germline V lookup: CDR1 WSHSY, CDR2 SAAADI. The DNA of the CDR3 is TGCGCCAGCAGTGACTCCGGACTAGCGGGAACGACCACAGATACGCAGTATTTT. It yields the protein CASSDSGLAGTTTDTQYF.

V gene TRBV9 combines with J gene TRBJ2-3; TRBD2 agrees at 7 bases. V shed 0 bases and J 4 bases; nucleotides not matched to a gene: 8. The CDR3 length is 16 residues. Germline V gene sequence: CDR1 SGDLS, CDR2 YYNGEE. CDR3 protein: CASSVGGGIRADTQYF. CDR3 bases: TGTGCCAGCAGCGTAGGGGGAGGGATTAGGGCAGATACGCAGTATTTT.

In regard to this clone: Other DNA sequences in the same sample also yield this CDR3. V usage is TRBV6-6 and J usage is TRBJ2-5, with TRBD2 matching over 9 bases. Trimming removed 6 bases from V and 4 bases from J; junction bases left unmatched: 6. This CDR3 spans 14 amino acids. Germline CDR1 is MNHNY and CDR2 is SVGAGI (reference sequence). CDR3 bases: TGTGCCAGCAGCGGGACGACTAGCGGAGAGACCCAGTACTTC. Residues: CASSGTTSGETQYF.

In nucleotides, the CDR3 is TGCAGCGTCGCCGGACAGGTGGAAGAGACCCAGTACTTC. Amino acid sequence: CSVAGQVEETQYF. The V and J genes are TRBV29-1 and TRBJ2-5; TRBD1 agrees at 7 bases. The CDR3 length is 13 residues. The V gene's germline CDR1 is SQVTM and CDR2 ANQGSEA. J gave up 3 bases and V 6 bases, and 7 bases lay outside the gene matches.

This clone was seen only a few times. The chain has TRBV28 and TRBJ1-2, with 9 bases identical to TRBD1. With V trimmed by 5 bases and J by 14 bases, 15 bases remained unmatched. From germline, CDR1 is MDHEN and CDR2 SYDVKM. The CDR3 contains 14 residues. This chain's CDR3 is CASSVGTGLYPNTF. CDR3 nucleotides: TGTGCCAGCAGTGTTGGGACAGGGCTATACCCTAATACCTTC.

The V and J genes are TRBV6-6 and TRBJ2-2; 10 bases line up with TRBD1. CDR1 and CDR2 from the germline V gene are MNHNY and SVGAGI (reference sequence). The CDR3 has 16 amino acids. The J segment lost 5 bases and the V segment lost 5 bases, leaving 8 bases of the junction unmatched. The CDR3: CASSPPGQGKTGELFF. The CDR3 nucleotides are TGTGCCAGCAGTCCCCCGGGACAGGGGAAAACCGGGGAGCTGTTTTTT.

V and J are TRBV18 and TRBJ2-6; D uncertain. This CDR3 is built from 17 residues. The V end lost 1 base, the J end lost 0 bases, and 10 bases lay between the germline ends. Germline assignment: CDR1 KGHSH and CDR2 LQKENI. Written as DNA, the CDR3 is TGTGCCAGCTCACCACGTATAGATATCTCTGGGGCCAACGTCCTGACTTTC. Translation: CASSPRIDISGANVLTF.

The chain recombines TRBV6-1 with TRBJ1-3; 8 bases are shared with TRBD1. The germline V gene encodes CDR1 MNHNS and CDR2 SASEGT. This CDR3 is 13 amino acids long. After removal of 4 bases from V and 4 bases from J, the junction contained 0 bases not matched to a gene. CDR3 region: CASSGDRGNTIYF. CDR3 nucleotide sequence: TGTGCCAGCAGTGGGGACAGGGGAAACACCATATATTTT.

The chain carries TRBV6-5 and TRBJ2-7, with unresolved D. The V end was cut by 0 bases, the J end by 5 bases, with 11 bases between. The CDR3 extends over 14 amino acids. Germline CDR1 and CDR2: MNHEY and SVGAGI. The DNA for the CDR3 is TGTGCCAGCAGTTACTCGGAAAGTAGCAACGAGCAGTACTTC. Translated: CASSYSESSNEQYF.

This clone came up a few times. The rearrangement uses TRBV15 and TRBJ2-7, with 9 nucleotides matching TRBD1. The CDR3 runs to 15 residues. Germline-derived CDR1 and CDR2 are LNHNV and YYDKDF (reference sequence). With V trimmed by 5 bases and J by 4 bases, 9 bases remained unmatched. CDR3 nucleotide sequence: TGTGCCACCAGCCGAGCTGGGACAGGGCCGTACGAGCAGTACTTC. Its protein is CATSRAGTGPYEQYF.

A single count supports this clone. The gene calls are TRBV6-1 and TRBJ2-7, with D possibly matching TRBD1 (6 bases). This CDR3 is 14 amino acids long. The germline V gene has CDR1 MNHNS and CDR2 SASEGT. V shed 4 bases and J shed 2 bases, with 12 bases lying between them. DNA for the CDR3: TGTGCCAGCAGTGGACCGGGACAACCCTACGAGCAGTACTTC. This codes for CASSGPGQPYEQYF.

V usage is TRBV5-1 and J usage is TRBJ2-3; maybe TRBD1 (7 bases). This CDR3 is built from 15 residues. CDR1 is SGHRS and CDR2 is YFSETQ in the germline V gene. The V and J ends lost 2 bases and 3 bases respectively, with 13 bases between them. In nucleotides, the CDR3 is TGCGCCAGCAGCTTAGGGCAGGGGGGAACAGATACGCAGTATTTT. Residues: CASSLGQGGTDTQYF.

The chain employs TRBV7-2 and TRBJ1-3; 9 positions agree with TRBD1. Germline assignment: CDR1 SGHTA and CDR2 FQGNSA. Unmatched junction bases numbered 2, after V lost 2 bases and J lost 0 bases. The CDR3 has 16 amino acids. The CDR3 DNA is TGTGCCAGCAGCTTAACAGGGGGCGTCTCTGGAAACACCATATATTTT. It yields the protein CASSLTGGVSGNTIYF.

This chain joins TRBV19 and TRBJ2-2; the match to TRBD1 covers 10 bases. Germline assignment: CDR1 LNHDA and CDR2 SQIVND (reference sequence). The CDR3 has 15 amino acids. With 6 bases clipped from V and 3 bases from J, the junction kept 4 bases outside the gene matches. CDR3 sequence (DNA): TGTGCCAGTAGACCCGGGACAGGGGACACCGGGGAGCTGTTTTTT. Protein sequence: CASRPGTGDTGELFF.

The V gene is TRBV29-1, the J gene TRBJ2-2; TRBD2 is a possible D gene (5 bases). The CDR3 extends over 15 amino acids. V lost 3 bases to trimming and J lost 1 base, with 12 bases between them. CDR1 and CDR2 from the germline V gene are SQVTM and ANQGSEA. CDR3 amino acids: CSVDWAGLNTGELFF. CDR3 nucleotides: TGCAGCGTTGATTGGGCGGGCTTGAACACCGGGGAGCTGTTTTTT.

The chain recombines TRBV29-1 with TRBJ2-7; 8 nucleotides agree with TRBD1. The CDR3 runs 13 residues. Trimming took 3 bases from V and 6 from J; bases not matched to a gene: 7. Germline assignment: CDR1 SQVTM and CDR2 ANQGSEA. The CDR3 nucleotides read TGCAGCGTTGAGAGTCAGGGGGCGGTCGAGCAGTACTTC. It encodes CSVESQGAVEQYF.

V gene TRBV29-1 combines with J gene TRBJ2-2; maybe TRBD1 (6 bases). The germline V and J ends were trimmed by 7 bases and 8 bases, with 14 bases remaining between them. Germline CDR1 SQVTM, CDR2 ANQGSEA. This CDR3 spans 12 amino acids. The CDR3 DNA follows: TGCAGCGCCAGTGACAGGAAGGGGGAGCTGTTTTTT. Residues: CSASDRKGELFF.

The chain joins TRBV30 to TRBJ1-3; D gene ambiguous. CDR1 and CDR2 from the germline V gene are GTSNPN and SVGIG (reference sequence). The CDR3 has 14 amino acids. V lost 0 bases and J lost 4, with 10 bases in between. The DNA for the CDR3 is TGTGCCTGGAGTGTCGCGAAAGTAGGAAACACCATATATTTT. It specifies CAWSVAKVGNTIYF.

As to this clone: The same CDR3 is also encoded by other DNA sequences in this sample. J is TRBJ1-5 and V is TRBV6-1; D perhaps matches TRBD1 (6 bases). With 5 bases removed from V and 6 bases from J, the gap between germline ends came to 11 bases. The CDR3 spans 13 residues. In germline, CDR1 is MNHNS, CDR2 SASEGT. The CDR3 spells CASSLGGAQPQHF. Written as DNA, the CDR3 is TGTGCCAGCAGTTTAGGGGGTGCTCAGCCCCAGCATTTT.

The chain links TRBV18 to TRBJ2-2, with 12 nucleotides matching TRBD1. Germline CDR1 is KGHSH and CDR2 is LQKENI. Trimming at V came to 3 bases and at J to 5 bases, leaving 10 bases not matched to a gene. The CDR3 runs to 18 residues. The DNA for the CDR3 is TGTGCCAGCTCACCGTACCGCCCGGGACAGGGGGCAACCGGGGAGCTGTTTTTT. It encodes CASSPYRPGQGATGELFF.

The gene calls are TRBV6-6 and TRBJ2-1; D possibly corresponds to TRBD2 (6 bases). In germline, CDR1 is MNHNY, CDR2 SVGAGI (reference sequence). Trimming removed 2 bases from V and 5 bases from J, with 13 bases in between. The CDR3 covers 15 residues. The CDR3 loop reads CASSYGTGFDNEQFF. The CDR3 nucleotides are TGTGCCAGCAGTTACGGGACTGGTTTTGACAATGAGCAGTTCTTC.

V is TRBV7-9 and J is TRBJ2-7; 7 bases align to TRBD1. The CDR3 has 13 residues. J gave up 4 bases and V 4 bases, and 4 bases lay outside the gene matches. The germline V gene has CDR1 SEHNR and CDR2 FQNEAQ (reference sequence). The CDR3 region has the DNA TGTGCCAGCAGCTCAGGGACAGTTTACGAGCAGTACTTC. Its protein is CASSSGTVYEQYF.

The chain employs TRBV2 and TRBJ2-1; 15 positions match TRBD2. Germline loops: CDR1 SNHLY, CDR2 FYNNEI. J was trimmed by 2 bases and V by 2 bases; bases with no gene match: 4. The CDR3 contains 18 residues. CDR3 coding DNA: TGTGCCAGCAGTGAACAGGGACTAGCGGGAGGCGCCTACAATGAGCAGTTCTTC. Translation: CASSEQGLAGGAYNEQFF.

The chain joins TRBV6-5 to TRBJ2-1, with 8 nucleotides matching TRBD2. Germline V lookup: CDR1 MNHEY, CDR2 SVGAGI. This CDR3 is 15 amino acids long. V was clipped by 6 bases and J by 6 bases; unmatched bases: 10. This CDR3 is CASRTSWTSPNEQFF. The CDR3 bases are TGTGCCAGCAGAACCTCCTGGACTAGCCCCAATGAGCAGTTCTTC.

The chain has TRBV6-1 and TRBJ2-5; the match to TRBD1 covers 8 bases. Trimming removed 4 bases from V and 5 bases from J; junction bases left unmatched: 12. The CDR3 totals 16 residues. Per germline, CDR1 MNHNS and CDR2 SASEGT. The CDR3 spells CASSAFGAGGVETQYF. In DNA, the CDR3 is TGTGCCAGCAGTGCTTTTGGGGCAGGGGGCGTGGAGACCCAGTACTTC.

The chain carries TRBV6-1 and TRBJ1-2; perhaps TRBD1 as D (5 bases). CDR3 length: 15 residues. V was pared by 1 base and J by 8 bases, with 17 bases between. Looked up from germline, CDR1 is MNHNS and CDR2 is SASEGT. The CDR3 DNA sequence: TGTGCCAGCAGTGAAGAGGCCTGGTCTGGGGGGGGCTACACCTTC. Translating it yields CASSEEAWSGGGYTF.

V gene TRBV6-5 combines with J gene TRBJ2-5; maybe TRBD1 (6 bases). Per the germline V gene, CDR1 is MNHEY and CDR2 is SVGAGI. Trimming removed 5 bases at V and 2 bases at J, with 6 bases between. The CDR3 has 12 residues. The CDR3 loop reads CASSDRQETQYF. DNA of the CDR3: TGTGCCAGCAGTGACAGGCAAGAGACCCAGTACTTC.

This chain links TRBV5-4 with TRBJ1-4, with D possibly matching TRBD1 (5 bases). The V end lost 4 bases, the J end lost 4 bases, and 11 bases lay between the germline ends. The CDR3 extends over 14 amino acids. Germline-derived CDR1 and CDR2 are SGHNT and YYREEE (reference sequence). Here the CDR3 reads CASSREGFNEKLFF. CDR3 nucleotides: TGTGCCAGCAGCCGGGAGGGGTTTAATGAAAAACTGTTTTTT.

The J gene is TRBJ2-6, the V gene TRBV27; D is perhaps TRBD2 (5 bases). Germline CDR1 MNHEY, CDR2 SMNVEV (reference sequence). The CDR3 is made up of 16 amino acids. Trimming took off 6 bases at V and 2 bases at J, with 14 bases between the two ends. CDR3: CASSFAREPGANVLTF. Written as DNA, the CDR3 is TGTGCCAGCAGCTTCGCCCGGGAACCTGGGGCCAACGTCCTGACTTTC.